Sequencing of this T cell receptor beta chain was carried out in a study of cytotoxic CD8 clonotypes in ibrutinib-treated CLL. About the research overall: Averaging across samples gave roughly 230,000 productive templates and more than 80,000 productive rearrangements. Overall study findings and caveats: Sustained-remission patients were sampled at one set of times and progressing patients at different ones. Baseline clonality, higher than in age-matched healthy donors, tracked circulating CD8+ T-cell counts.

This clone showed up just once. Its antigen is unidentified. Profiling relied on immunoSEQ multiplex PCR, and the TCRdb table lists in-frame clones only, not all of them. The sample contains fewer than 400,000 clones, 67% of which appear only once. Approximately 2.2 micrograms of genomic DNA, which was extracted from cryopreserved PBMCs, served as the material used for the TCR beta libraries. V was shortened by 0 bases and J by 4 bases, with 4 bases between the two germline ends. This CDR3 spans 12 amino acids. Sequenced material: PBMCs, taken after 36 months of ibrutinib treatment. This sequence joins TRBV23-1 and TRBJ2-7; D gene uncertain. TRBV23-1 is reported as an ORF; its role is uncertain. The source of this sequence is a human donor with chronic lymphocytic leukemia. CDR3 nucleotide sequence: TGCGCCAGCAGTCAATCGGTTTACGAGCAGTACTTC. Residues: CASSQSVYEQYF.